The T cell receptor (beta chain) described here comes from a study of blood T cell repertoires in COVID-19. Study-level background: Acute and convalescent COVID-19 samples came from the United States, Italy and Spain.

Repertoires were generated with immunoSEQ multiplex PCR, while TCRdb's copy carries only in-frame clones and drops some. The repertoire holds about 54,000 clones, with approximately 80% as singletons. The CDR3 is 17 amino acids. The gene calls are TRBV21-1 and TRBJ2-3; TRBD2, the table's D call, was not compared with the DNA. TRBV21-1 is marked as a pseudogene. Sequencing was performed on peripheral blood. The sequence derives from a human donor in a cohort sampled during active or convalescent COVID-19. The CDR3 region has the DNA TGTGCCAGCAGCATCCCAAGCCGGGGGGGCTGGTCAGATACGCAGTATTTT. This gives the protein CASSIPSRGGWSDTQYF.